Shown below are 9 T cell receptor beta chains from a single sample sequenced in a study of neurological immune-mediated disorders. MiXCR, applied by TCRdb to the 5' RACE reads, yields one record per CDR3 protein. The data contain tens of thousands of distinct CDR3 sequences, roughly 4% of them seen just once; the ten biggest clones take up roughly 1.5%. Input material: PBMCs. These receptors were taken from a young man with multiple sclerosis.

In this sample, this clonotype turned up many times. The chain employs TRBV12-3 or TRBV12-4 and TRBJ2-1; TRBD1 matches at 7 bases. Trimming took 6 bases from V and 7 from J; bases not matched to a gene: 12. The CDR3 sequence is 15 residues long. CDR3 DNA sequence: TGTGCCAGCAGCCGCCAGACAGGGATTTTTAATGAGCAGTTCTTC. Amino acid sequence: CASSRQTGIFNEQFF.

The chain couples TRBV5-1 to TRBJ1-1; a weak D match, TRBD1 (5 bases). With 4 bases removed from V and 1 base from J, the gap between germline ends came to 14 bases. CDR3 size: 15 residues. Germline V gene lookup returns CDR1 SGHRS and CDR2 YFSETQ. CDR3 residues: CASSPGGAQNTEAFF. The DNA for the CDR3 is TGCGCCAGCAGCCCCGGCGGGGCTCAGAACACTGAAGCTTTCTTT.

This clonotype was detected many times. The genes are TRBV18 and TRBJ2-3, with a tentative D call TRBD1 (5 bases). Germline CDR1 reads KGHSH; CDR2 reads LQKENI. Trimming removed 1 base from V and 2 bases from J, with 10 bases in between. The CDR3 contains 15 residues. The CDR3 nucleotides read TGTGCCAGCTCACCACAGGCAGGGATCACAGATACGCAGTATTTT. Residues: CASSPQAGITDTQYF.

Many counts were recorded for this clonotype. The V gene is TRBV5-1, the J gene TRBJ2-7, with D tentatively TRBD1 (5 bases). The germline gives CDR1 SGHRS, CDR2 YFSETQ. V was shortened by 1 base and J by 3 bases, with 23 bases between the two germline ends. This CDR3 comprises 18 residues. CDR3 DNA: TGCGCCAGCAGCTTGATCCCGTCCTTACAGGACGTGAGCTACGAGCAGTACTTC. Encoded protein: CASSLIPSLQDVSYEQYF. Variable domain in full (rest from reference TRBV5-1 and TRBJ2-7): KAGVTQTPRYLIKTRGQQVTLSCSPISGHRSVSWYQQTPGQGLQFLFEYFSETQRNKGNFPGRFSGRQFSNSRSEMNVSTLELGDSALYLCASSLIPSLQDVSYEQYFGPGTRLTVT.

This clonotype was counted at least ten times. The CDR3 sequence is CASSLFAMNTEAFF. The DNA of the CDR3 is TGTGCCAGCAGTTTATTCGCCATGAACACTGAAGCTTTCTTT. The chain has TRBV28 and TRBJ1-1, with no clear D. The germline V gene has CDR1 MDHEN and CDR2 SYDVKM. This CDR3 region has 14 residues. V was pared by 1 base and J by 0 bases, with 6 bases between.

This clonotype appeared many times. The chain joins TRBV20-1 to TRBJ1-2, with 9 bases aligning to TRBD1. CDR3 length: 14 residues. With V trimmed by 0 bases and J by 6 bases, 5 bases remained unmatched. CDR1 is DFQATT and CDR2 is SNEGSKA in the germline V gene (reference sequence). The CDR3 region is CSARDRQGDNGYTF. The CDR3 coding sequence is TGCAGTGCTAGAGACCGACAGGGGGATAATGGCTACACCTTC.

This chain uses TRBV20-1 with TRBJ2-7, with D possibly being TRBD1 (5 bases). This CDR3 is 13 amino acids long. The germline V gene has CDR1 DFQATT and CDR2 SNEGSKA (reference sequence). Trimming shortened V by 6 bases and J by 2 bases, and 14 bases separated the two germline ends. CDR3 nucleotide sequence: TGCAGTGCGAAGACAGATCCGCCCTACGAGCAGTACTTC. It codes for CSAKTDPPYEQYF.

Many counts were recorded for this clonotype. The chain recombines TRBV20-1 with TRBJ2-7, with 9 bases aligning to TRBD2. Germline CDR1 is DFQATT and CDR2 is SNEGSKA (reference sequence). The CDR3 spans 15 residues. J was trimmed by 0 bases and V by 3 bases; bases with no gene match: 6. CDR3: CSARLGLANSYEQYF. Here the CDR3 DNA reads TGCAGTGCTAGGCTTGGACTAGCGAACTCCTACGAGCAGTACTTC.

This clonotype was counted ten times or more. The genes are TRBV28 and TRBJ2-7, with TRBD2 matching over 11 bases. V was pared by 4 bases and J by 1 base, with 12 bases of the junction left unmatched. Germline V CDR1 and CDR2: MDHEN, SYDVKM. CDR3 length equals 18 residues. The CDR3 region is CASSSRLAGNGPSYEQYF. CDR3 bases: TGTGCCAGCAGTTCTCGACTAGCGGGAAATGGTCCTTCCTACGAGCAGTACTTC.